One and the same sample provided the 30 T cell receptor beta chains below, sequenced in a study of cytomegalovirus exposure and HLA in healthy donors. With 60 Vbeta and 13 Jbeta primers, the PCR was carried out. The protocol was immunoSEQ multiplex PCR, while the TCRdb copy is restricted to in-frame clones and leaves out a portion. The data hold approximately 150,000 clones, with around 74% observed a single time. Sequencing input: PBMCs. All receptors derive from a man aged 45-65 years in good health and CMV-seropositive.

This CDR3 is CASSEEGIRGNNSPLHF. CDR3 nucleotides: TGTGCCAGCAGTGAAGAAGGAATAAGGGGAAATAATTCACCCCTCCACTTT. The chain is built from TRBV6-1 and TRBJ1-6; weak D call: TRBD1 (5 bases). The V gene's germline CDR1 is MNHNS and CDR2 SASEGT. Deletions cut 1 base from V and 5 bases from J, with 15 bases between. The CDR3 runs 17 residues.

This clone occurred once. This sequence joins TRBV10-3 and TRBJ2-7; 7 nucleotides align to TRBD1. The V gene's germline CDR1 is ENHRY and CDR2 SYGVKD. Trimming took 8 bases from V and 6 from J; bases not matched to a gene: 10. CDR3 length equals 13 residues. The CDR3 DNA reads TGTGCCATCGGTAGGGACAGAGACCTCGAGCAGTACTTC. It translates to CAIGRDRDLEQYF.

V gene TRBV30 combines with J gene TRBJ2-3, with D possibly TRBD2 on 5 matching bases. This CDR3 has 17 amino acids. Germline lookup yields CDR1 GTSNPN and CDR2 SVGIG (reference sequence). Deletions cut 1 base from V and 0 bases from J, with 17 bases between. The CDR3 reads CAWSGLGRVTSTDTQYF. CDR3 coding DNA: TGTGCCTGGAGTGGGTTAGGGCGGGTGACTAGCACAGATACGCAGTATTTT.

This chain connects TRBV4-1 to TRBJ1-3; perhaps TRBD1 as D (6 bases). Germline V gene lookup returns CDR1 MGHRA and CDR2 YSYEKL. This CDR3 is 15 amino acids long. V was pared by 1 base and J by 2 bases, with 9 bases between. CDR3: CASSQGRGTGNTIYF. For the CDR3, the DNA is TGCGCCAGCAGCCAAGGCAGGGGCACTGGAAACACCATATATTTT.

V is TRBV11-2 and J is TRBJ2-5; D is possibly TRBD2 (6 bases). This CDR3 region has 16 residues. V was shortened by 5 bases and J by 4 bases, with 20 bases between the two germline ends. Germline lookup yields CDR1 SGHAT and CDR2 FQNNGV. CDR3 sequence: CASSPRRAGRGETQYF. DNA of the CDR3: TGTGCCAGCAGCCCGCGGAGAGCGGGCCGCGGAGAGACCCAGTACTTC.

This clone was seen more than once but under ten times. The chain employs TRBV27 and TRBJ1-5; no reliable D call. CDR3 length equals 13 residues. V lost 5 bases to trimming and J lost 5 bases, with 10 bases between them. The germline gives CDR1 MNHEY, CDR2 SMNVEV (reference sequence). CDR3 in amino acids: CASSPSPDQPQHF. The CDR3 DNA is TGTGCCAGCAGTCCCTCCCCTGATCAGCCCCAGCATTTT.

This chain uses TRBV12-5 with TRBJ1-2; no firm D call. This CDR3 comprises 13 residues. Trimming stripped 0 bases from V and 5 bases from J, with 7 bases between. Germline CDR1 reads LGHNT; CDR2 reads FRNRAP. This CDR3 reads CASGLVRGYGYTF. The CDR3 bases are TGTGCTAGTGGTTTGGTACGGGGATATGGCTACACCTTC.

V and J are TRBV11-2 and TRBJ2-7, with D possibly being TRBD2 (5 bases). CDR1 is SGHAT, CDR2 FQNNGV, per germline. V shed 4 bases and J shed 1 base, with 17 bases lying between them. The CDR3 has 16 residues. CDR3 nucleotides: TGTGCCAGCAGCTCCTTCCCCGCCAGCGGTTCCTACGAGCAGTACTTC. Amino acids: CASSSFPASGSYEQYF. The full variable domain, in which reference TRBV11-2 and TRBJ2-7 provide the parts outside the CDR3, is EAGVAQSPRYKIIEKRQSVAFWCNPISGHATLYWYQQILGQGPKLLIQFQNNGVVDDSQLPKDRFSAERLKGVDSTLKIQPAKLEDSAVYLCASSSFPASGSYEQYFGPGTRLTVT.

This clone was picked up one time. The chain recombines TRBV11-2 with TRBJ1-2, with D unclear. The germline CDR1 and CDR2 sequences are SGHAT and FQNNGV. V lost 2 bases and J lost 4, with 5 bases in between. The CDR3 consists of 12 residues. The CDR3: CASSLSGYGYTF. As DNA, the CDR3 is TGTGCCAGCAGCTTAAGCGGCTATGGCTACACCTTC. The variable domain in full, with the rest retrieved from reference TRBV11-2 and TRBJ1-2, is EAGVAQSPRYKIIEKRQSVAFWCNPISGHATLYWYQQILGQGPKLLIQFQNNGVVDDSQLPKDRFSAERLKGVDSTLKIQPAKLEDSAVYLCASSLSGYGYTFGSGTRLTVV.

This rearrangement joins TRBV13 to TRBJ2-7, with 8 positions matching TRBD1. The CDR3 has 13 residues. The V segment lost 3 bases and the J segment 3 bases; nucleotides outside the gene matches: 1. Germline V lookup: CDR1 PRHDT, CDR2 FYEKMQ (reference sequence). As DNA, the CDR3 is TGTGCCAGCAGCTTCGACAGGGGCTACGAGCAGTACTTC. Protein: CASSFDRGYEQYF.

The chain uses TRBV7-8 and TRBJ2-5, with D hard to call. The CDR3 is 13 amino acids. Trimming stripped 3 bases from V and 1 base from J, with 6 bases between. CDR1 is SGHVS, CDR2 FQNEAQ, per germline. The CDR3 reads CASSLSLQETQYF. DNA of the CDR3: TGTGCCAGCAGCTTGTCTCTCCAAGAGACCCAGTACTTC.

The chain couples TRBV11-3 to TRBJ2-2, with unresolved D. Trimming stripped 6 bases from V and 4 bases from J, with 9 bases between. CDR3 length: 13 residues. Germline V gene data show CDR1 as SGHNT and CDR2 as YENEEA. CDR3: CASSRGPTGELFF. DNA for the CDR3: TGTGCCAGCAGTCGCGGTCCCACCGGGGAGCTGTTTTTT.

The V call is TRBV7-3, the J call TRBJ2-7, with TRBD2 matching 10 bases. The trim removed 3 bases at V and 1 base at J, leaving 3 bases unmatched. In germline, CDR1 is SGHTA, CDR2 FQGTGA. The CDR3 loop spans 15 amino acids. This chain's CDR3 is CASSLSGRASYEQYF. Written as DNA, the CDR3 is TGTGCCAGCAGCTTGAGCGGGAGGGCTTCCTACGAGCAGTACTTC. Full variable domain (rest looked up from reference TRBV7-3 and TRBJ2-7): GAGVSQTPSNKVTEKGKYVELRCDPISGHTALYWYRQSLGQGPEFLIYFQGTGAADDSGLPNDRFFAVRPEGSVSTLKIQRTERGDSAVYLCASSLSGRASYEQYFGPGTRLTVT.

Here the CDR3 DNA reads TGTGCCAGCAGTTACTCAGGGGGTATGAGCAATGAGCAGTTCTTC. Translating it yields CASSYSGGMSNEQFF. This sequence joins TRBV6-5 and TRBJ2-1; tentative D call: TRBD1 (6 bases). The germline V and J ends were trimmed by 0 bases and 6 bases, with 12 bases remaining between them. CDR1 and CDR2 (germline): MNHEY, SVGAGI. The CDR3 contains 15 residues.

The genes are TRBV11-2 and TRBJ1-1, with 7 bases fitting TRBD1. The germline V gene encodes CDR1 SGHAT and CDR2 FQNNGV. The CDR3 totals 14 residues. With V trimmed by 4 bases and J by 4 bases, 6 bases remained unmatched. The CDR3 protein is CASSSSTGTTEAFF. In DNA, the CDR3 is TGTGCCAGCAGCTCCTCGACAGGGACCACTGAAGCTTTCTTT.

V gene TRBV27 combines with J gene TRBJ2-1, with 9 bases that match TRBD2. J was trimmed by 6 bases and V by 1 base; bases with no gene match: 4. This CDR3 is built from 15 residues. The germline V gene has CDR1 MNHEY and CDR2 SMNVEV (reference sequence). DNA for the CDR3: TGTGCCAGCAGTTTATTGCGGGAGGGCCGCAATGAGCAGTTCTTC. Translation gives CASSLLREGRNEQFF.

This clone appeared a single time. The J gene is TRBJ2-1, the V gene TRBV7-9; TRBD1 aligns across 7 bases. Per germline, CDR1 SEHNR and CDR2 FQNEAQ (reference sequence). The CDR3 sequence is 14 residues long. V was pared by 2 bases and J by 5 bases, with 3 bases of the junction left unmatched. As DNA, the CDR3 is TGTGCCAGCAGCTTACCCGGGACAGACAATGAGCAGTTCTTC. Translated: CASSLPGTDNEQFF.

This sequence joins TRBV2 and TRBJ2-3; 8 positions match TRBD1. Per the germline V gene, CDR1 is SNHLY and CDR2 is FYNNEI. With V trimmed by 6 bases and J by 5 bases, 13 bases remained unmatched. This CDR3 has 16 amino acids. CDR3 DNA: TGTGCCAGCAGAATCCCCGGGGCAGGGGGCGTAGATACGCAGTATTTT. This sequence encodes CASRIPGAGGVDTQYF.

CDR3 bases: TGCGCCAGCAGCTTCTCCCTAGCGGGTACCAATGAGCAGTTCTTC. Protein: CASSFSLAGTNEQFF. The V and J genes are TRBV5-1 and TRBJ2-1; the match to TRBD2 covers 8 bases. The CDR3 is made up of 15 amino acids. Germline CDR1 reads SGHRS; CDR2 reads YFSETQ. The ends lost 2 bases at V and 6 bases at J; junction bases unmatched: 7.

This chain uses TRBV11-3 with TRBJ2-1; 10 nucleotides match TRBD2. Trimming removed 1 base from V and 8 bases from J; junction bases left unmatched: 5. The CDR3 contains 15 residues. Germline V gene data show CDR1 as SGHNT and CDR2 as YENEEA. In nucleotides, the CDR3 is TGTGCCAGCAGCTTAGCAGCGGGAGGGCCCTATGAGCAGTTCTTC. The encoded protein is CASSLAAGGPYEQFF. Supplemented by reference TRBV11-3 and TRBJ2-1, the full variable domain reads EAGVVQSPRYKIIEKKQPVAFWCNPISGHNTLYWYLQNLGQGPELLIRYENEEAVDDSQLPKDRFSAERLKGVDSTLKIQPAELGDSAVYLCASSLAAGGPYEQFFGPGTRLTVL.

The chain combines TRBV11-2 with TRBJ1-2, with D possibly TRBD1 on 6 matching bases. The V end was cut by 7 bases, the J end by 7 bases, with 16 bases between. CDR1 SGHAT and CDR2 FQNNGV come from the germline V gene. The CDR3 contains 13 residues. Here the CDR3 reads CASTTSLTGGYTF. CDR3 in DNA: TGTGCCAGCACCACCTCATTGACAGGTGGCTACACCTTC.

The CDR3 DNA is TGTGCCAGCAGCGCGCAGCAGGGGTTTGGCTACACCTTC. Protein sequence: CASSAQQGFGYTF. The genes are TRBV9 and TRBJ1-2, with D possibly TRBD1 on 6 matching bases. Per germline, CDR1 SGDLS and CDR2 YYNGEE. The CDR3 spans 13 residues. The ends were cut back, 3 bases at V and 7 bases at J, with 13 bases in the middle.

J is TRBJ2-2 and V is TRBV19; 10 bases match TRBD1. This CDR3 has 15 residues. The ends lost 7 bases at V and 6 bases at J; junction bases unmatched: 8. Germline V CDR1 and CDR2: LNHDA, SQIVND (reference sequence). Here the CDR3 reads CASKPGQGYSGELFF. The CDR3 nucleotides read TGTGCCAGTAAACCGGGACAGGGGTACTCCGGGGAGCTGTTTTTT.

In the case of this clone: Lacking the conserved final phenylalanine or tryptophan, this CDR3 likely reflects a read error. The DNA is left out, because the CDR3 cannot be placed on it with certainty; the CDR3 is given as TCRdb lists it. The V gene is TRBV4-1, the J gene TRBJ1-2; the table's D call of TRBD1 was not tested on the DNA. Germline V gene data show CDR1 as MGHRA and CDR2 as YSYEKL. Both ends counted, the CDR3 spans 14 residues. The CDR3: CASSHADIRQGQSY.

The gene calls are TRBV5-6 and TRBJ2-2; 10 bases match TRBD1. The CDR3 contains 16 residues. The ends lost 2 bases at V and 5 bases at J; junction bases unmatched: 6. Germline V gene lookup returns CDR1 SGHDT and CDR2 YYEEEE. The CDR3 sequence is CASSFLGTGVTGELFF. CDR3 nucleotides: TGTGCCAGCAGCTTCCTAGGGACAGGGGTTACCGGGGAGCTGTTTTTT.

The chain uses TRBV5-1 and TRBJ2-2; 10 nucleotides match TRBD1. Germline lookup yields CDR1 SGHRS and CDR2 YFSETQ. The V and J ends lost 0 bases and 4 bases, in that order; junction bases with no gene match: 3. The CDR3 has 16 residues. CDR3 loop: CASSLGRTGGTGELFF. The CDR3 nucleotides are TGCGCCAGCAGCTTGGGACGGACAGGGGGCACCGGGGAGCTGTTTTTT.

V and J are TRBV28 and TRBJ2-5, with TRBD1 matching 7 bases. Germline assignment: CDR1 MDHEN and CDR2 SYDVKM. The CDR3 consists of 14 residues. V was pared by 3 bases and J by 5 bases, with 6 bases of the junction left unmatched. CDR3 region: CASSFDRAQETQYF. The CDR3 DNA reads TGTGCCAGCAGTTTTGACAGGGCGCAGGAGACCCAGTACTTC.

The chain employs TRBV2 and TRBJ1-2, with unresolved D. Trimming took 7 bases from V and 7 from J, leaving 19 bases between them. This CDR3 has 14 residues. Germline assignment: CDR1 SNHLY and CDR2 FYNNEI. CDR3 DNA sequence: TGTGCCAGCAATTCCGGAGCCTATGACGGTGGCTACACCTTC. Its protein is CASNSGAYDGGYTF.

The rearrangement joins TRBV4-2 to TRBJ2-7; 9 nucleotides agree with TRBD2. Germline loops: CDR1 LGHNA, CDR2 YNFKEQ. This CDR3 has 16 residues. Trimming removed 4 bases from V and 3 bases from J; junction bases left unmatched: 10. CDR3 coding DNA: TGTGCCAGCAGCCCTGCCCTCCAGCGGGAGGACTACGAGCAGTACTTC. The encoded protein is CASSPALQREDYEQYF.

The J gene is TRBJ1-1, the V gene TRBV6-5; D is perhaps TRBD1 (5 bases). Germline assignment: CDR1 MNHEY and CDR2 SVGAGI. Trimming removed 8 bases from V and 1 base from J, with 8 bases in between. The CDR3 runs 12 residues. CDR3 loop: CASGHRNTEAFF. Here the CDR3 DNA reads TGTGCCAGCGGACACCGGAACACTGAAGCTTTCTTT.